The 23 T cell receptor beta chains listed next were all sequenced from one sample in a study of molecular identifiers for immune sequencing clone quantification. TCRdb re-analysed the PCR reads in MiXCR, keeping a single row per CDR3 protein. The repertoire holds around 43,000 distinct CDR3 sequences, with approximately 21% as singletons. Sequencing was done on a sample of naive CD8+ T cells from blood, with Jurkat cell RNA spiked in. The subset is: FACS-sorted CD8+CD4-CCR7+CD45RA+ naive T cells. These receptors originate from a human donor in good health. Some libraries in this study had Jurkat cell RNA spiked in.

The sample holds many counts of this clonotype. This chain uses TRBV7-6 with TRBJ2-7, with 9 positions matching TRBD1. V was clipped by 1 base and J by 2 bases; unmatched bases: 3. Germline V lookup: CDR1 SGHVS, CDR2 FNYEAQ. The CDR3 spans 15 residues. The DNA of the CDR3 is TGTGCCAGCAGCTTAGGGGGACAGGGAACCTACGAGCAGTACTTC. Its translation is CASSLGGQGTYEQYF. The entire variable domain, with the rest obtained from reference TRBV7-6 and TRBJ2-7, is as follows: GAGVSQSPRYKVTKRGQDVALRCDPISGHVSLYWYRQALGQGPEFLTYFNYEAQQDKSGLPNDRFSAERPEGSISTLTIQRTEQRDSAMYRCASSLGGQGTYEQYFGPGTRLTVT.

For this clonotype: It may be a read error: a sequence one base away is much more abundant. V and J are TRBV6-2 or TRBV6-3 and TRBJ2-1; D call uncertain. CDR1 and CDR2 from the germline V gene are MNHEY and SVGEGT. The CDR3 consists of 12 residues. CDR3 in DNA: TGTGCCAGCAGTTTTAGGGTCAATGTGCAGTTCTTC. The encoded protein is CASSFRVNVQFF.

This clonotype has ten or more counts. V usage is TRBV20-1 and J usage is TRBJ2-7; TRBD2 matches at 8 bases. Trimming cost V 2 bases and J 0 bases; bases outside gene matches: 0. Germline loops: CDR1 DFQATT, CDR2 SNEGSKA (reference sequence). This CDR3 spans 13 amino acids. In DNA, the CDR3 is TGCAGTGCTAGAAGCGGGAGCTCCTACGAGCAGTACTTC. Translated, it gives CSARSGSSYEQYF.

This clonotype showed up many times. The chain links TRBV15 to TRBJ1-4; maybe TRBD1 (5 bases). The CDR3 has 15 amino acids. Trimming pared 6 bases from V and 8 bases from J, leaving 19 bases between. Germline assignment: CDR1 LNHNV and CDR2 YYDKDF (reference sequence). The CDR3 DNA sequence: TGTGCCACCAGGGATATCAGGGAGATAGGAGAAAAACTGTTTTTT. This gives the protein CATRDIREIGEKLFF.

This clonotype was counted ten times or more. The chain employs TRBV29-1 and TRBJ2-2; D is uncertain. V was cut by 0 bases and J by 4 bases, with 6 bases left in between. CDR3 length equals 13 residues. CDR1 is SQVTM and CDR2 is ANQGSEA in the germline V gene. The DNA of the CDR3 is TGCAGCGTTGAAGACTCATTCACCGGGGAGCTGTTTTTT. It yields the protein CSVEDSFTGELFF.

This clonotype counts as medium-sized. The chain has TRBV5-1 and TRBJ2-2, with D tentatively TRBD1 (5 bases). Germline loops: CDR1 SGHRS, CDR2 YFSETQ. The V and J ends lost 4 bases and 1 base respectively, with 8 bases between them. The CDR3 consists of 14 residues. The CDR3 DNA reads TGCGCCAGCAGCCAGGGTCAGAACACCGGGGAGCTGTTTTTT. Translation gives CASSQGQNTGELFF. Based on the CDR3 plus reference TRBV5-1 and TRBJ2-2, the full variable domain is KAGVTQTPRYLIKTRGQQVTLSCSPISGHRSVSWYQQTPGQGLQFLFEYFSETQRNKGNFPGRFSGRQFSNSRSEMNVSTLELGDSALYLCASSQGQNTGELFFGEGSRLTVL.

The chain carries TRBV3-1 and TRBJ2-7, with D perhaps TRBD1 or TRBD2 (6 bases each). This CDR3 has 15 residues. Germline CDR1 reads LGHDT; CDR2 reads YNNKEL (reference sequence). V lost 4 bases and J lost 4, with 17 bases in between. This CDR3 is CASSPWSGASYEQYF. In DNA form, the CDR3 reads TGTGCCAGCAGCCCATGGTCGGGGGCGTCTTACGAGCAGTACTTC.

In the case of this clonotype: Given a much more abundant clone one base away, this may be a read error. The V and J genes are TRBV12-3 or TRBV12-4 and TRBJ1-1; no reliable D call. V was clipped by 9 bases and J by 1 base, with 9 bases between them. The CDR3 totals 12 residues. In DNA form, the CDR3 reads TGTGCCAGTCAACAGAGGAACACTGAAGCTTTCTTT. Residues: CASQQRNTEAFF.

This clonotype has ten or more counts. The chain uses TRBV9 and TRBJ2-7; TRBD2 matches 15 bases. With 5 bases clipped from V and 4 bases from J, the junction kept 10 bases outside the gene matches. The CDR3 loop spans 17 amino acids. Germline lookup yields CDR1 SGDLS and CDR2 YYNGEE. The CDR3 sequence: CASRPDGLAGGLYEQYF. The CDR3 DNA is TGTGCCAGCAGGCCCGATGGACTAGCGGGGGGGTTGTACGAGCAGTACTTC.

The sample holds many counts of this clonotype. The chain employs TRBV7-9 and TRBJ1-5; the D gene is possibly TRBD1 (6 bases). V was cut by 5 bases and J by 5 bases, with 13 bases left in between. This CDR3 spans 14 amino acids. Per germline, CDR1 SEHNR and CDR2 FQNEAQ (reference sequence). The CDR3 loop is CASSPTGDHQPQHF. CDR3 DNA sequence: TGTGCCAGCAGCCCGACAGGAGATCATCAGCCCCAGCATTTT.

This clonotype was found many times. The chain links TRBV20-1 to TRBJ1-5; a weak D match, TRBD1 (5 bases). Per germline, CDR1 DFQATT and CDR2 SNEGSKA (reference sequence). CDR3 size: 18 residues. Deletions cut 1 base from V and 6 bases from J, with 25 bases between. The CDR3 coding sequence is TGCAGTGCTAGAGGCCGCAGGGAGAGTCTCGGCATGGGTCAGCCCCAGCATTTT. This encodes CSARGRRESLGMGQPQHF.

This clonotype was found a few times. The chain uses TRBV6-5 and TRBJ2-2; tentative D call: TRBD1 (5 bases). The CDR3 loop spans 17 amino acids. Between the trimmed V and J ends, which lost 0 bases and 6 bases, there was a span of 17 bases. Germline CDR1 reads MNHEY; CDR2 reads SVGAGI. CDR3 DNA: TGTGCCAGCAGTTACTCGACCGCCAGGGTTGTATCCGGGGAGCTGTTTTTT. Translated, it gives CASSYSTARVVSGELFF.

In its sample, this clonotype was seen many times. This rearrangement joins TRBV4-1 to TRBJ1-2; D possibly corresponds to TRBD1 (6 bases). Germline loops: CDR1 MGHRA, CDR2 YSYEKL. V was clipped by 2 bases and J by 4 bases, with 26 bases between them. CDR3 length equals 19 residues. The CDR3 sequence: CASSQTPRGREGRGYGYTF. CDR3 in DNA: TGCGCCAGCAGCCAAACCCCACGGGGGCGAGAGGGAAGGGGCTATGGCTACACCTTC.

This clonotype was counted many times. The chain has TRBV12-3 or TRBV12-4 and TRBJ2-2; tentatively, D is TRBD1 or TRBD2 (6 bases each). Deletions cut 7 bases from V and 1 base from J, with 16 bases between. The CDR3 length is 16 residues. CDR3 sequence (DNA): TGTGCCAGCACCCCGGAGGGGGGCTTGAACACCGGGGAGCTGTTTTTT. As protein: CASTPEGGLNTGELFF.

Remarks on this clonotype: The DNA is omitted, as the CDR3 cannot be located on it reliably, and the CDR3 follows TCRdb's listing. The CDR3 loop reads CISVPAGCMLRIGNEQFF. The V call is TRBV7-5, the J call TRBJ2-1. TRBV7-5 is an annotated pseudogene. Ends included, the CDR3 has 18 residues.

This clonotype was found many times. The chain has TRBV3-1 and TRBJ2-5; D may correspond to TRBD1 or TRBD2 (5 bases each). The V gene lost 5 bases and the J gene lost 5 bases, with 12 bases spanning the gap. This CDR3 region has 13 residues. CDR1 is LGHDT, CDR2 YNNKEL, per germline (reference sequence). This CDR3 is CASSDRDVETQYF. CDR3 nucleotides: TGTGCCAGCAGCGACCGGGACGTGGAGACCCAGTACTTC.

On this clonotype itself: Compared with germline, one end of the junction differs, possibly owing to a read error. This chain links TRBV7-9 with TRBJ2-7, with a weak D call TRBD2 (6 bases). Germline CDR1 and CDR2: SEHNR and FQNEAQ (reference sequence). This CDR3 is 14 amino acids long. For the CDR3, the DNA is TGTGCCAGCAGCGTAGCGGCCGATCACTACGAGCAGTACTTC. It translates to CASSVAADHYEQYF.

This clonotype was counted at least ten times. A much bigger clone sits one base away, suggesting this may be a read error. The gene calls are TRBV7-9 and TRBJ1-2, with 7 positions matching TRBD1. V lost 0 bases, J lost 3 bases, and 7 bases stayed unmatched. This CDR3 is built from 16 residues. CDR1 is SEHNR and CDR2 is FQNEAQ in the germline V gene (reference sequence). The CDR3 here is CASSLAGGGPYYGYTF. Written as DNA, the CDR3 is TGTGCCAGCAGCTTAGCAGGGGGCGGACCCTACTATGGCTACACCTTC. Supplemented by reference TRBV7-9 and TRBJ1-2, the full variable domain reads DTGVSQNPRHKITKRGQNVTFRCDPISEHNRLYWYRQTLGQGPEFLTYFQNEAQLEKSRLLSDRFSAERPKGSFSTLEIQRTEQGDSAMYLCASSLAGGGPYYGYTFGSGTRLTVV.

Ten or more counts support this clonotype. V usage is TRBV24-1 and J usage is TRBJ1-2; 9 nucleotides line up with TRBD1. The germline V gene has CDR1 KGHDR and CDR2 SFDVKD. The CDR3 has 17 amino acids. V dropped 7 bases and J dropped 3; count of bases not matched to a gene: 14. The DNA of the CDR3 is TGTGCCACCAGCCCGACAGGGGGAAGTAACGTGGACTATGGCTACACCTTC. Amino acid sequence: CATSPTGGSNVDYGYTF.

This clonotype was counted many times. The rearrangement uses TRBV27 and TRBJ2-5, with D maybe TRBD2 (6 bases). Germline V gene data show CDR1 as MNHEY and CDR2 as SMNVEV (reference sequence). The CDR3 has 14 residues. Trimming took 5 bases from V and 1 from J, leaving 11 bases between them. The CDR3 loop reads CASSGGLGQETQYF. The CDR3 DNA follows: TGTGCCAGCAGTGGGGGACTCGGCCAAGAGACCCAGTACTTC.

This clonotype was seen many times. CDR3 in amino acids: CASSLGRGAGNTIYF. As DNA, the CDR3 is TGTGCCAGCAGTTTAGGGAGGGGGGCTGGAAACACCATATATTTT. This chain uses TRBV27 with TRBJ1-3, with a possible D match to TRBD1 (6 bases). Germline V gene sequence: CDR1 MNHEY, CDR2 SMNVEV (reference sequence). This CDR3 spans 15 amino acids. Trimming removed 2 bases at V and 2 bases at J, with 10 bases between.

The CDR3 reads CASSSLSWGARRKTKAFF. The CDR3 coding sequence is TGTGCCAGCAGTTCTTTATCTTGGGGGGCAAGGAGGAAAACTAAAGCTTTCTTT. The rearrangement links TRBV28 to TRBJ1-1, with D possibly matching TRBD1 (6 bases). V was shortened by 4 bases and J by 9 bases, with 30 bases between the two germline ends. The length of the CDR3 is 18 residues. CDR1 and CDR2 (germline): MDHEN, SYDVKM.

The table lists this clonotype with many counts. This chain connects TRBV27 to TRBJ2-5, with 7 nucleotides matching TRBD1. CDR1 and CDR2 from the germline V gene are MNHEY and SMNVEV (reference sequence). V lost 4 bases and J lost 2; bases outside the gene matches: 7. The CDR3 covers 15 residues. The CDR3 here is CASSSPGQNQETQYF. The CDR3 region has the DNA TGTGCCAGCAGTTCTCCGGGACAGAATCAAGAGACCCAGTACTTC.